Here is one TCR beta chain with its context. Its target is unknown. The germline V gene has CDR1 MNHEY and CDR2 SVGAGI. This CDR3 has 11 amino acids. Trimming stripped 10 bases from V and 8 bases from J, with 12 bases between. This sample is part of a study of cytomegalovirus exposure and HLA in healthy donors. On the study more broadly: From HLA-typed donors, an early data release held some 91 million unique TCRs. Study-level points and caveats: Reports state that TCR beta sequences accurately predicted most subjects' HLA-A and HLA-B alleles. The investigators catalogued 160 or so TCR beta chains as cytomegalovirus-associated. Later analysis suggested links between common viral pathogens and several top significant clusters.

In the PCR, 60 Vbeta and 13 Jbeta primers were used. Method: immunoSEQ multiplex PCR; TCRdb's copy keeps in-frame clones and lacks some. The table records roughly 120,000 clones, about four fifths of them present only once. The sequence was obtained from a human donor in good health. Sequencing was carried out using PBMCs. This chain links TRBV6-5 with TRBJ1-5; D unresolved. Written as DNA, the CDR3 is TGTGCCACGGGTACGAGTAAGCCCCAGCATTTT. Amino acids: CATGTSKPQHF.